This TCR beta chain was obtained from a study of response to subunit inactivated influenza vaccine. There are 15 residues in the CDR3. CDR1 and CDR2 (germline): KGHSH, LQKENI. With respect to this clonotype: A much larger clone lies one base from this, so it may be a read error.

TCRdb passed the RT-PCR reads through MiXCR, listing each CDR3 protein once. The sample has about 160,000 distinct CDR3 sequences, approximately 11% seen once; the top ten hold under 15%. This chain uses TRBV18 with TRBJ2-3, with 12 positions matching TRBD1. The source is a man aged 50-60 years who received an inactivated influenza vaccine. Specimen: non-naive T cells sorted from PBMCs, collected around seven weeks after vaccination. The CDR3 DNA reads TGTTCCAGCTCACCAGGGACAGGGGGCCGAGATACGCAGTATTTT. Translation gives CSSSPGTGGRDTQYF.